Described below is a single TCR beta chain sequence and its context. The record originates from a study of blood T cell repertoires in COVID-19. With 4 bases clipped from V and 1 base from J, the junction kept 8 bases outside the gene matches. Germline lookup yields CDR1 SGHRS and CDR2 YFSETQ. There are 15 residues in the CDR3. The protocol was immunoSEQ multiplex PCR, while the TCRdb copy is restricted to in-frame clones and leaves out a portion. The sample lists fewer than 150,000 clones; 70% to 80% were seen once. The genes are TRBV5-1 and TRBJ2-7; 7 positions agree with TRBD2. This clonotype was sampled from a man aged 70 or older with acute or convalescent COVID-19. The sequencing input was peripheral blood. In DNA, the CDR3 is TGCGCCAGCAGCCCTAGCGGCGGGGGTTCCTACGAGCAGTACTTC. Amino acids: CASSPSGGGSYEQYF.